What follows are 22 T cell receptor beta chains derived from one specimen sequenced in a study of human T cells and chemical hapten exposure. Time point of the sample: patch test 2, 6 weeks after DPC sensitization. The treatment: therapeutic diphenylcyclopropenone sensitization with weekly scalp DPC. TCRdb ran MiXCR on the RACE reads and lists one entry per CDR3 protein. Here the sample spans roughly 380,000 distinct CDR3 sequences, roughly 6% being singletons. The specimen comprised whole blood, sampled in connection with sensitization to the hapten diphenylcyclopropenone (DPC). These TCRs come from a woman under 30 with alopecia areata. Some clones in this sample may be carry-over from other donors' samples.

The chain couples TRBV7-9 to TRBJ1-6, with D perhaps TRBD1 (6 bases). V was cut by 5 bases and J by 8 bases, with 16 bases left in between. Looked up from germline, CDR1 is SEHNR and CDR2 is FQNEAQ (reference sequence). This CDR3 is built from 15 residues. CDR3 in amino acids: CASSRLGGADSPLHF. The CDR3 DNA is TGTGCCAGCAGCCGATTAGGGGGGGCTGATTCACCCCTCCACTTT.

V usage is TRBV13 and J usage is TRBJ2-7; D remains ambiguous. This CDR3 comprises 16 residues. Trimming cost V 1 base and J 0 bases, with 13 bases left between them. CDR1 is PRHDT, CDR2 FYEKMQ, per germline (reference sequence). The CDR3 coding sequence is TGTGCCAGCAGCTTAGTTAGGGCCAAGAGCTCCTACGAGCAGTACTTC. As protein: CASSLVRAKSSYEQYF.

This clonotype showed up just a few times. The chain has TRBV4-3 and TRBJ2-3; 11 bases fit TRBD2. Losses at the gene ends were 4 bases for V and 4 bases for J; bases not matched to a gene: 7. The CDR3 has 16 residues. Germline V CDR1 and CDR2: LGHNA, YSLEER. CDR3 nucleotides: TGCGCCAGCAGCCGCTTAGCGGGGGGGCCGGCAGATACGCAGTATTTT. It is translated as CASSRLAGGPADTQYF.

This sequence joins TRBV29-1 and TRBJ1-1; TRBD1 is a possible D gene (5 bases). The CDR3 is 13 amino acids. The V gene lost 3 bases and the J gene lost 0 bases, with 8 bases spanning the gap. The germline gives CDR1 SQVTM, CDR2 ANQGSEA. The CDR3 DNA sequence: TGCAGCGTTGAGAACAGGATGAACACTGAAGCTTTCTTT. It codes for CSVENRMNTEAFF.

There are many counts of this clonotype. This chain connects TRBV7-3 to TRBJ2-1; D is uncertain. There are 13 residues in the CDR3. The V end was cut by 5 bases, the J end by 5 bases, with 10 bases between. Germline CDR1 is SGHTA and CDR2 is FQGTGA. The CDR3 is CASSTARDNEQFF. CDR3 sequence (DNA): TGTGCCAGCAGCACGGCTAGAGACAATGAGCAGTTCTTC.

There are many counts of this clonotype. CDR3 in DNA: TGTGCCAGCAGCCCAGACTCTGGGGCCAACGTCCTGACTTTC. It translates to CASSPDSGANVLTF. The rearrangement uses TRBV7-3 and TRBJ2-6; D is unresolved. The CDR3 extends over 14 amino acids. The ends were cut back, 5 bases at V and 0 bases at J, with 5 bases in the middle. The V gene's germline CDR1 is SGHTA and CDR2 FQGTGA.

This clonotype was picked up many times. The chain combines TRBV6-2 or TRBV6-3 with TRBJ1-5; D might be TRBD1 (6 bases). Deletions cut 7 bases from V and 4 bases from J, with 17 bases between. Germline values: CDR1 MNHEY, CDR2 SVGEGT. CDR3 length: 15 residues. The CDR3 DNA is TGTGCCAGCAAAGAAGTAGACAGGCTAAATCAGCCCCAGCATTTT. Its translation: CASKEVDRLNQPQHF.

The rearrangement joins TRBV12-3 or TRBV12-4 to TRBJ2-1, with unresolved D. CDR3 length: 14 residues. Trimming cost V 5 bases and J 4 bases, with 12 bases left between them. The CDR3 protein is CASSPPSLYNEQFF. The CDR3 DNA reads TGTGCCAGCAGTCCGCCTTCTCTATACAATGAGCAGTTCTTC.

This clonotype was seen repeatedly, ten times or more. The chain links TRBV4-1 to TRBJ2-3; D may be TRBD1 or TRBD2 (5 bases each). Between the trimmed V and J ends, which lost 0 bases and 3 bases, there was a span of 13 bases. CDR1 and CDR2 from the germline V gene are MGHRA and YSYEKL. This CDR3 has 16 residues. The CDR3 region has the DNA TGCGCCAGCAGCCAAGAAGGGGACCATGGGACAGATACGCAGTATTTT. Amino acid sequence: CASSQEGDHGTDTQYF.

The sample holds many counts of this clonotype. This chain joins TRBV7-2 and TRBJ1-2, with D perhaps TRBD1 (6 bases). This CDR3 has 13 residues. Trimming shortened V by 6 bases and J by 5 bases, and 13 bases separated the two germline ends. Looked up from germline, CDR1 is SGHTA and CDR2 is FQGNSA. The CDR3 sequence: CASRSGHQYGYTF. The CDR3, as DNA: TGTGCCAGCAGGTCGGGACATCAATATGGCTACACCTTC.

This clonotype was detected ten times or more. The rearrangement links TRBV24-1 to TRBJ2-6; D is perhaps TRBD1 (6 bases). The germline CDR1 and CDR2 sequences are KGHDR and SFDVKD. This CDR3 has 17 residues. The ends were cut back, 7 bases at V and 1 base at J, with 16 bases in the middle. The CDR3 sequence is CATSPGTFQSGANVLTF. CDR3 coding DNA: TGTGCCACCAGCCCCGGGACATTCCAGTCTGGGGCCAACGTCCTGACTTTC.

This clonotype was picked up a small number of times. The CDR3, as DNA: TGCGCCAGCAGCAACGACCGGGCGGGGACAGGCGAGCAGTACTTC. Amino acid sequence: CASSNDRAGTGEQYF. The chain is built from TRBV5-1 and TRBJ2-7, with 8 bases identical to TRBD1. The CDR3 is 15 residues long. Germline V gene data show CDR1 as SGHRS and CDR2 as YFSETQ. With V trimmed by 4 bases and J by 6 bases, 12 bases remained unmatched. The full variable domain, rest sourced from reference TRBV5-1 and TRBJ2-7, is KAGVTQTPRYLIKTRGQQVTLSCSPISGHRSVSWYQQTPGQGLQFLFEYFSETQRNKGNFPGRFSGRQFSNSRSEMNVSTLELGDSALYLCASSNDRAGTGEQYFGPGTRLTVT.

This clonotype has only a few counts. J is TRBJ2-7 and V is TRBV14; 9 bases are a match to TRBD1. This CDR3 region has 16 residues. CDR1 and CDR2 (germline): SGHDN, FVKESK. V was clipped by 0 bases and J by 2 bases; unmatched bases: 5. CDR3 sequence: CASSQDWRQGAYEQYF. The CDR3 DNA sequence: TGTGCCAGCAGCCAAGATTGGCGACAGGGGGCCTACGAGCAGTACTTC.

This clonotype was seen at least ten times. V is TRBV10-3 and J is TRBJ1-2; D is undetermined. CDR3 length: 13 residues. The V end was cut by 8 bases, the J end by 4 bases, with 14 bases between. The germline CDR1 and CDR2 sequences are ENHRY and SYGVKD. The CDR3 nucleotides read TGTGCCATCCAGTTCGCGCGCCTCTATGGCTACACCTTC. Translating gives CAIQFARLYGYTF.

The rearrangement joins TRBV5-8 to TRBJ2-2, with 14 positions matching TRBD2. The V segment lost 3 bases and the J segment 2 bases; nucleotides outside the gene matches: 6. The CDR3 spans 18 residues. Germline CDR1 reads SGHTS; CDR2 reads YDEGEE. The CDR3: CASSSLGTSGGNTGELFF. The CDR3 DNA follows: TGTGCCAGCAGCTCGCTGGGGACTAGCGGGGGCAACACCGGGGAGCTGTTTTTT.

This clonotype was recorded a few times. The CDR3 DNA sequence: TGTGCCAGCAGTATACAGGGTAGTGGGGGGTCCACTGAAGCTTTCTTT. It yields the protein CASSIQGSGGSTEAFF. V is TRBV6-5 and J is TRBJ1-1; D might be TRBD1 (6 bases). CDR1 is MNHEY, CDR2 SVGAGI, per germline. The CDR3 is made up of 16 amino acids. With 5 bases removed from V and 4 bases from J, the gap between germline ends came to 20 bases.

The J gene is TRBJ1-5, the V gene TRBV3-1; the D gene is possibly TRBD1 (5 bases). Per the germline V gene, CDR1 is LGHDT and CDR2 is YNNKEL (reference sequence). The CDR3 totals 15 residues. Between the trimmed V and J ends, which lost 1 base and 3 bases, there was a span of 10 bases. For the CDR3, the DNA is TGTGCCAGCAGCCAAGGTGGGACCAACAATCAGCCCCAGCATTTT. This codes for CASSQGGTNNQPQHF.

The chain combines TRBV6-5 with TRBJ1-4; D is unclear. Trimming stripped 6 bases from V and 2 bases from J, with 16 bases between. CDR1 MNHEY and CDR2 SVGAGI come from the germline V gene. There are 16 residues in the CDR3. The CDR3 reads CASRGSMGSTNEKLFF. Here the CDR3 DNA reads TGTGCCAGCAGGGGGAGCATGGGGTCGACTAATGAAAAACTGTTTTTT.

The chain links TRBV5-1 to TRBJ1-1; D ambiguous. Per germline, CDR1 SGHRS and CDR2 YFSETQ. V was shortened by 1 base and J by 1 base, with 11 bases between the two germline ends. The CDR3 loop spans 15 amino acids. The CDR3 DNA reads TGCGCCAGCAGCTTGTCAGCGGCGTCGAACACTGAAGCTTTCTTT. Translation: CASSLSAASNTEAFF.

Turning to this clonotype: One end of the junction is discordant with germline, which a read error may explain. The V gene is TRBV10-3, the J gene TRBJ2-7; 11 bases are a match to TRBD2. Per germline, CDR1 ENHRY and CDR2 SYGVKD. The CDR3 spans 16 residues. This CDR3 reads CAIRGTSGFLSHEQYF. The CDR3 DNA reads TGTGCCATCAGAGGGACTAGCGGCTTTCTCTCCCACGAGCAGTACTTC.

This clonotype was counted many times. V gene TRBV21-1 combines with J gene TRBJ2-1; TRBD2, the D gene given by the table, was not confirmed from the DNA. TRBV21-1 constitutes a pseudogene. There are 16 residues in the CDR3. The CDR3 bases are TGTGCCAGCAGCAAAGGGGAGGACGAAGACTACAATGAGCAGTTCTTC. Its translation is CASSKGEDEDYNEQFF.

There are many counts of this clonotype. This chain's CDR3 is CASSWRGSDTQYF. The DNA of the CDR3 is TGTGCCAGCAGTTGGCGGGGTTCAGATACGCAGTATTTT. The rearrangement links TRBV6-2 or TRBV6-3 to TRBJ2-3; possibly TRBD2 for D (6 bases). The germline CDR1 and CDR2 sequences are MNHEY and SVGEGT. Trimming took off 4 bases at V and 4 bases at J, with 9 bases between the two ends. This CDR3 contains 13 residues.